This T cell receptor (beta chain) was sequenced during a study of neurological immune-mediated disorders. Findings and limits, study-wide: Falling below healthy controls, multiple sclerosis showed the least TCR clonal expansion, while HTLV-1-associated myelopathy showed the most. Sharing of CDR3 amino acid sequences among expanded clones across subjects was absent, suggesting private repertoires in all groups.

Of note for this clonotype: What it recognizes is unknown. With a much larger clone just one base away, this may be a read error.

5'RACE employing 10-nucleotide random UMIs yielded the cDNA. TCRdb itself ran the 5' RACE reads through MiXCR, one entry per CDR3 protein. This table holds approximately 82,000 distinct CDR3 sequences, less than 15% found once. CDR1 and CDR2 from the germline V gene are SGHNT and YENEEA. With 5 bases removed from V and 4 bases from J, the gap between germline ends came to 15 bases. The CDR3 has 15 residues. Noted time point: longitudinal time-point 2. PBMCs numbering 2 million and stored at -80 C yielded the unsorted libraries. This clonotype was obtained from a female donor with HTLV-1-associated myelopathy (HAM/TSP). The chain uses TRBV11-3 and TRBJ2-1; tentative D call: TRBD1 (5 bases). Specimen: PBMCs. CDR3 in amino acids: CASSPGMGQYNEQFF. The CDR3 DNA follows: TGTGCCAGCAGCCCCGGAATGGGGCAATACAATGAGCAGTTCTTC. The full variable domain, with the rest looked up from reference TRBV11-3 and TRBJ2-1, is EAGVVQSPRYKIIEKKQPVAFWCNPISGHNTLYWYLQNLGQGPELLIRYENEEAVDDSQLPKDRFSAERLKGVDSTLKIQPAELGDSAVYLCASSPGMGQYNEQFFGPGTRLTVL.